This T cell receptor beta chain was profiled in a study of blood T cell repertoires in COVID-19. Study information: Whether acute or convalescent, the COVID-19 samples came from the United States, Italy and Spain.

The repertoire was sequenced with immunoSEQ multiplex PCR; TCRdb's copy has only in-frame clones and lacks some. This sample carries more than 60,000 clones, around 90% of them seen once, and the ten largest clones take 6.9%. This CDR3 is 14 amino acids long. Germline V gene data show CDR1 as SGDLS and CDR2 as YYNGEE. V dropped 7 bases and J dropped 0 bases, with 12 bases sitting between them. This clone was seen once. Source material: peripheral blood. This TCR came from a human donor in a cohort sampled during active COVID-19. The chain recombines TRBV9 with TRBJ2-3, with a possible D match to TRBD2 (6 bases). CDR3 sequence reads: CASGSGVSTDTQYF. CDR3 nucleotide sequence: TGTGCCAGCGGCTCGGGGGTTAGCACAGATACGCAGTATTTT.